The sequence of this T cell receptor (beta chain) was determined in a study of response to subunit inactivated influenza vaccine. Study-wide findings and caveats: The authors put forward the suggestion that each seasonal influenza vaccination may bring in only a limited number of new T cells.

TCRdb recomputed calls from the RT-PCR reads with MiXCR, one row per CDR3 protein. This sample yields about 310,000 distinct CDR3 sequences, of which around a fifth are seen a single time; roughly a tenth belongs to the top ten. V lost 1 base and J lost 4, with 14 bases in between. Germline CDR1 reads SGHVS; CDR2 reads FQNEAQ. The CDR3 runs to 15 residues. This clonotype has just a few counts. Its antigen is unidentified. Here the sequenced sample was PBMCs from blood, taken about 20 months after vaccination. The chain combines TRBV7-8 with TRBJ2-7; D is undetermined. The sequence was collected from a man between 50 and 75 years old who received an inactivated influenza vaccine. The CDR3 region is CASSLGVATYYEQYF. Here the CDR3 DNA reads TGTGCCAGCAGCTTAGGGGTGGCGACTTATTACGAGCAGTACTTC.